The present T cell receptor beta chain was sequenced within a study of CD8 T cells in Susac syndrome. In the study overall: Sequenced Susac syndrome patients included roughly six with clinically active disease and eight in remission.

Reverse transcription of 0.5 to 1 ug RNA used random hexamers. TCRdb fed the immunoSEQ multiplex PCR reads into MiXCR, producing one record per CDR3 protein. The repertoire holds around 150,000 distinct CDR3 sequences, approximately 95% seen once, with about 0.18% in the top ten. CDR1 is LNHDA, CDR2 SQIVND, per germline (reference sequence). This CDR3 has 15 amino acids. V dropped 6 bases and J dropped 0 bases, with 12 bases sitting between them. Recently defined diagnostic criteria classed the Susac syndrome patients as definite or probable. Negative isolation was used for CD8+ and CD4+ T cells and FACS enrichment for TEMRA cells.

The chain combines TRBV19 with TRBJ1-5; D not certain. Sequenced input: CD8+ T cells from PBMCs. The clonotype originates from a human donor with Susac syndrome. CDR3 nucleotides: TGTGCCAGTAGGACACCTGGAGGTAGCAATCAGCCCCAGCATTTT. Protein product: CASRTPGGSNQPQHF.